This T cell receptor (beta chain) is drawn from a study of beta chain features in type 1 diabetes (dated by TCRdb to 2017 to 2018). In terms of the full investigation: Mean age, gender distribution, total cell number and subset yield did not differ between patients and healthy donors. A total of around 110,000,000 sorted cells were examined across all samples, and RNA yield correlated strongly with the number of cells per subset. In the study, recently diagnosed type 1 diabetes patients and matched healthy donors were compared on the TCRB repertoires of their sorted circulating CD4+ T cell subsets. Regulatory and stem cell-like memory subsets were obtained from only 8 patients and about 8 healthy donors, while naive and central memory subsets were obtained from all 30 or so donors.

Study-wide findings and limitations: PCR may preferentially amplify shorter templates, but because patient and control samples were amplified and corrected together, any resulting skew would affect both groups equally. Naive, central memory and regulatory TCRB repertoires appeared more similar among patients than among healthy donors. Fewer insertions and more nucleotide deletions at VDJ recombination sites were observed in patients with type 1 diabetes, implying thymic rearrangement abnormalities. Because cDNA rather than genomic DNA was sequenced, highly expressing activated cells could have been over-represented, although no difference in activation and CD3 levels was found between groups. A moderate but significant shortening of TCRB CDR3 length was observed in type 1 diabetes patients in all four CD4+ subsets. Only small numbers of individuals were included in the HLA sub-analyses, which left unresolved whether HLA type had any influence on TCRB rearrangement.

From each donor, a single peripheral blood sample of approximately 0.11 L on average was drawn into heparinised tubes. Using a panel that included CD45RO, CCR7, CD25, CD127, CD95 and CD27, naive, central memory, regulatory and stem cell-like memory CD4+ T cells were sorted on a BD FACSAria II. A purity above 98% was achieved for all sorted populations. PBMCs were isolated right away by Lymphoprep density gradient centrifugation and were stained directly, without culture. So that batch effects would be minimized, each experiment stained and sorted samples in pairs, pairing one healthy donor with one patient. As to this clone: The antigen it recognizes is unknown. No base qualities exist here, and no much larger clone lies one base off it.

The High Capacity cDNA Reverse Transcription Kit was used to reverse transcribe all of the isolated RNA, meaning that expressed TCRB transcripts were what got sequenced. Naive, central memory and regulatory T cell samples underwent deep immunoSEQ sequencing, averaging around 3.7 million total reads per sample. After sorted cells were lysed in RLT buffer, RNA was extracted with DNase-treated RNeasy Micro or Mini kits, with the choice depending on cell number. To prevent cross-contamination, every cell subset was processed on its own, while patient and healthy donor samples were processed together. Using the immunoSEQ multiplex PCR, TCRB sequences were amplified from cDNA into 87-bp fragments spanning the CDR3 region. Amplicons were sequenced on the Illumina HiSeq platform. Per the authors' processing: PCR bias was corrected computationally using synthetic template baselines, and reads within Hamming distance 2 were collapsed, with unmergeable singletons discarded. Reads were aligned against IMGT so that V, D and J genes, CDR3 length and insertions or deletions at six rearrangement sites could be assigned. Within each subset, clonotype counts were normalized to the number of sorted cells before true diversity and Gini coefficients were calculated with the tcR R package. Repertoire sharing was quantified using the overlap coefficient calculated on TCRB nucleotide sequences. Out-of-frame TCRB sequences from naive cells were analyzed to stand in for the pre-selection repertoire. TCRdb retrieved this table from immuneACCESS and kept in-frame rearrangements only. Not all clones are present; in checked studies, unresolved V genes account for under half, and no reason is known for the remainder. The V and J calls and clone size come from that table; D and trimming were worked out from the DNA. The sample table lists hundreds of thousands of clones, 11% of them with a count of one. Of the sample, around 0.015% is held by the ten largest clones.

The junction shows trimming of 5 bases on V and 1 base on J, and the gene matches do not reach 6 bases of it. Spanning cysteine to phenylalanine, the CDR3 consists of 15 amino acids. The read is trimmed to its CDR3 DNA, 45 bases read in frame from base 1. CDR1 and CDR2, looked up from the germline V gene, are MNHEY and SVGAGI. This receptor was obtained from a man under 40 with type 1 diabetes. Sample: naive CD4+ T cells from blood. The cell subset or site tag for this specimen amounts to: true naive CD4+ T cells. The chain is made from TRBV6-5 and TRBJ2-3, with 7 junctional bases fitting TRBD1. The CDR3 in this case is CASSTRGRGTDTQYF. The DNA reads TGTGCCAGCAGTACAAGGGGGCGAGGCACAGATACGCAGTATTTT.